Below, 5 T cell receptor beta chains from the same sample are listed, as sequenced in a study of cytomegalovirus exposure and HLA in healthy donors (dated by TCRdb to 2015 to 2018). Library creation used the immunoSEQ multiplex PCR assay. For the multiplex PCR, a mixture combining 60 forward primers for TCR Vbeta segments and 13 reverse primers for TCR Jbeta segments was used. TCRdb holds this immuneACCESS table with in-frame rearrangements only. Some clones are missing; in checked studies, unresolved V genes explain under half, and the rest has no known cause. The sample table shows 40,000 to 55,000 clones, and approximately 70% are seen once. The ten largest clones capture around 9.1% of the sample. Material: PBMCs. The receptors were sampled from a woman in her forties or fifties in good health and CMV-seronegative.

This chain joins TRBV30 and TRBJ2-4; D is perhaps TRBD1 (6 bases). CDR1 is GTSNPN and CDR2 is SVGIG in the germline V gene (reference sequence). CDR3 length: 14 amino acids. The ends were cut back, 1 base at V and 3 bases at J, with 10 bases in the middle. CDR3 DNA sequence: TGTGCCTGGAGTGCGGGACACGGCAAAAACATTCAGTACTTC. Translated: CAWSAGHGKNIQYF.

This sequence joins TRBV28 and TRBJ1-5, with a weak D call TRBD1 (6 bases). The ends were cut back, 8 bases at V and 7 bases at J, with 15 bases in the middle. CDR3 length equals 13 residues. CDR1 and CDR2 (germline): MDHEN, SYDVKM. The CDR3 here is CASGLGGGQPQHF. CDR3 coding DNA: TGTGCCAGCGGACTAGGGGGGGGCCAGCCCCAGCATTTT.

Only a few counts were recorded for this clone. The CDR3: CSFKLQGYEQYF. Written as DNA, the CDR3 is TGCAGCTTTAAGCTTCAGGGTTACGAGCAGTACTTC. The genes are TRBV29-1 and TRBJ2-7; D might be TRBD1 (5 bases). Germline CDR1 SQVTM, CDR2 ANQGSEA. Trimming removed 8 bases from V and 4 bases from J, with 15 bases in between. The CDR3 has 12 amino acids.

This clone came up a few times. This sequence joins TRBV2 and TRBJ2-7; D gene ambiguous. Trimming removed 6 bases at V and 0 bases at J, with 12 bases between. CDR3 size: 14 residues. From germline, CDR1 is SNHLY and CDR2 FYNNEI. In DNA, the CDR3 is TGTGCCAGCAGACCGACTGTAAGCTCCTACGAGCAGTACTTC. Translating gives CASRPTVSSYEQYF.

V gene TRBV6-5 combines with J gene TRBJ1-2, with 9 bases identical to TRBD1. Germline V CDR1 and CDR2: MNHEY, SVGAGI. Trimming at V came to 4 bases and at J to 7 bases, leaving 7 bases not matched to a gene. The CDR3 covers 14 residues. The CDR3 region is CASSLGQGTGGYTF. The CDR3 bases are TGTGCCAGCAGTTTGGGACAGGGTACCGGTGGCTACACCTTC.